The rows below give T cell receptor beta chains drawn from one sample of a study of blood T cell repertoires in COVID-19. The data were produced by immunoSEQ multiplex PCR, yet TCRdb's version contains in-frame clones alone and is incomplete. The table shows tens of thousands of clones, with approximately 84% occurring only once. The specimen was peripheral blood. The receptors were gathered from a human donor in a cohort sampled during active COVID-19. Both conserved end residues are part of each CDR3. Fields, in order: V gene, D gene, J gene, clone size, CDR3 protein, CDR3 DNA. The D gene is left open where the match is weak. Part of the rows lack a size; the others show once, few, many or a class for expanded clones.

v_call: TRBV2
d_call: TRBD2
j_call: TRBJ2-7
clone_size: -
cdr3_aa: CASSGLAGGEQYF
cdr3_nt: TGTGCCAGCAGCGGACTAGCGGGGGGTGAGCAGTACTTC

v_call: TRBV27
d_call: -
j_call: TRBJ2-2
clone_size: -
cdr3_aa: CASSFQSHTGELFF
cdr3_nt: TGTGCCAGCAGTTTTCAGTCCCACACCGGGGAGCTGTTTTTT

v_call: TRBV11-2
d_call: -
j_call: TRBJ1-5
clone_size: -
cdr3_aa: CASSLDGSPGGNQPQHF
cdr3_nt: TGTGCCAGCAGCTTAGATGGTTCGCCGGGGGGGAATCAGCCCCAGCATTTT

v_call: TRBV5-1
d_call: TRBD1
j_call: TRBJ1-3
clone_size: -
cdr3_aa: CASSLQGAPGNTIYF
cdr3_nt: TGCGCCAGCAGCTTACAGGGGGCGCCTGGAAACACCATATATTTT

v_call: TRBV7-3
d_call: TRBD2
j_call: TRBJ2-3
clone_size: -
cdr3_aa: CASSPSGRGTDTQYF
cdr3_nt: TGTGCCAGCAGCCCTAGCGGTCGAGGCACAGATACGCAGTATTTT

v_call: TRBV19
d_call: -
j_call: TRBJ1-3
clone_size: -
cdr3_aa: CASKDGAYSGNTIYF
cdr3_nt: TGTGCCAGTAAGGATGGGGCCTACTCTGGAAACACCATATATTTT

v_call: TRBV6-5
d_call: TRBD1
j_call: TRBJ2-1
clone_size: -
cdr3_aa: CASRIGGFDNEQFF
cdr3_nt: TGTGCCAGCAGAATAGGGGGCTTCGACAATGAGCAGTTCTTC

v_call: TRBV25-1
d_call: TRBD1
j_call: TRBJ2-7
clone_size: -
cdr3_aa: CASSLTGGNEQYF
cdr3_nt: TGTGCCAGCAGCCTAACAGGGGGTAACGAGCAGTACTTC

v_call: TRBV28
d_call: TRBD1
j_call: TRBJ2-5
clone_size: few
cdr3_aa: CASRPPTGAGETQYF
cdr3_nt: TGTGCCAGCAGGCCACCGACAGGGGCTGGAGAGACCCAGTACTTC

v_call: TRBV5-5
d_call: -
j_call: TRBJ2-1
clone_size: few
cdr3_aa: CASSKEGGKAYNEQFF
cdr3_nt: TGTGCCAGCAGCAAGGAAGGAGGGAAGGCCTACAATGAGCAGTTCTTC

v_call: TRBV5-1
d_call: -
j_call: TRBJ2-7
clone_size: -
cdr3_aa: CASGETSRHEQYF
cdr3_nt: TGCGCCAGCGGGGAGACTAGTAGGCACGAGCAGTACTTC

v_call: TRBV5-1
d_call: TRBD1
j_call: TRBJ1-6
clone_size: -
cdr3_aa: CASSLDRGDSPLHF
cdr3_nt: TGCGCCAGCAGCCTGGACAGGGGTGATTCACCCCTCCACTTT

v_call: TRBV5-1
d_call: -
j_call: TRBJ2-3
clone_size: -
cdr3_aa: CASTVDTTDTQYF
cdr3_nt: TGCGCCAGCACCGTTGACACCACAGATACGCAGTATTTT

v_call: TRBV5-4
d_call: -
j_call: TRBJ1-1
clone_size: -
cdr3_aa: CASSLGGVITEAFF
cdr3_nt: TGTGCCAGCAGCTTGGGGGGGGTAATCACTGAAGCTTTCTTT

v_call: TRBV5-1
d_call: TRBD1
j_call: TRBJ2-7
clone_size: -
cdr3_aa: CASSYTGTGGGEQYF
cdr3_nt: TGCGCCAGCAGCTACACCGGGACAGGGGGTGGCGAGCAGTACTTC

v_call: TRBV19
d_call: -
j_call: TRBJ2-6
clone_size: -
cdr3_aa: CASIQGGGANVLTF
cdr3_nt: TGTGCCAGTATACAGGGTGGTGGGGCCAACGTCCTGACTTTC

v_call: TRBV6-6
d_call: -
j_call: TRBJ1-3
clone_size: -
cdr3_aa: CASSPWTFLSGNTIYF
cdr3_nt: TGTGCCAGCAGTCCCTGGACATTTCTCTCTGGAAACACCATATATTTT

v_call: TRBV5-4
d_call: TRBD1
j_call: TRBJ2-3
clone_size: -
cdr3_aa: CASSLGQDGGTQYF
cdr3_nt: TGTGCCAGCAGCCTGGGACAGGATGGGGGTACGCAGTATTTT

v_call: TRBV5-6
d_call: -
j_call: TRBJ1-2
clone_size: -
cdr3_aa: CAFIRVDYGYTF
cdr3_nt: TGTGCCTTTATCCGGGTGGACTATGGCTACACCTTC

v_call: TRBV25-1
d_call: TRBD2
j_call: TRBJ2-3
clone_size: once
cdr3_aa: CASSSGKAADTQYF
cdr3_nt: TGTGCCAGCAGCAGCGGGAAGGCGGCAGATACGCAGTATTTT

v_call: TRBV4-1
d_call: -
j_call: TRBJ1-5
clone_size: once
cdr3_aa: CASSQVEGGNQPQHF
cdr3_nt: TGCGCCAGCAGCCAAGTCGAGGGTGGCAATCAGCCCCAGCATTTT

v_call: TRBV4-1
d_call: -
j_call: TRBJ2-3
clone_size: -
cdr3_aa: CASSQVPISTGTDTQYF
cdr3_nt: TGCGCCAGCAGCCAAGTCCCAATATCCACTGGCACAGATACGCAGTATTTT

v_call: TRBV14
d_call: TRBD1
j_call: TRBJ2-7
clone_size: -
cdr3_aa: CASSQRDRAYEQYF
cdr3_nt: TGTGCCAGCAGCCAGCGGGACAGGGCCTACGAGCAGTACTTC

v_call: TRBV5-1
d_call: -
j_call: TRBJ2-4
clone_size: -
cdr3_aa: CASSPPDRQAKNIQYF
cdr3_nt: TGCGCCAGCAGCCCGCCGGACAGACAAGCCAAAAACATTCAGTACTTC

v_call: TRBV7-2
d_call: TRBD2
j_call: TRBJ2-5
clone_size: -
cdr3_aa: CASSSRARGLGETQYF
cdr3_nt: TGTGCCAGCAGCTCACGGGCGCGGGGGTTAGGAGAGACCCAGTACTTC

v_call: TRBV10-3
d_call: TRBD1
j_call: TRBJ1-2
clone_size: -
cdr3_aa: CAISASGTGGDYGYTF
cdr3_nt: TGTGCCATCAGTGCCTCCGGGACAGGGGGCGATTATGGCTACACCTTC

v_call: TRBV15
d_call: TRBD1
j_call: TRBJ1-2
clone_size: -
cdr3_aa: CATSRAETGGGGYTF
cdr3_nt: TGTGCCACCAGCAGAGCGGAGACAGGGGGCGGTGGCTACACCTTC

v_call: TRBV7-6
d_call: -
j_call: TRBJ2-7
clone_size: few
cdr3_aa: CASSLGAGSGYEQYF
cdr3_nt: TGTGCCAGCAGCTTAGGGGCAGGGTCGGGCTACGAGCAGTACTTC

v_call: TRBV5-5
d_call: -
j_call: TRBJ1-4
clone_size: -
cdr3_aa: CASSLEGPNEKLFF
cdr3_nt: TGTGCCAGCAGCTTGGAGGGGCCCAATGAAAAACTGTTTTTT

v_call: TRBV9
d_call: -
j_call: TRBJ2-6
clone_size: -
cdr3_aa: CASSATLSGGGAGANVLTF
cdr3_nt: TGTGCCAGCAGCGCGACCCTTTCAGGAGGGGGCGCTGGGGCCAACGTCCTGACTTTC

v_call: TRBV3-1/TRBV3-2
d_call: TRBD2
j_call: TRBJ2-1
clone_size: -
cdr3_aa: CASSTPTSGSYNEQFF
cdr3_nt: TGTGCCAGCAGCACCCCAACTAGCGGGTCCTACAATGAGCAGTTCTTC

v_call: TRBV19
d_call: TRBD1
j_call: TRBJ1-6
clone_size: -
cdr3_aa: CASSTWDRGLSPLHF
cdr3_nt: TGTGCCAGTAGTACCTGGGACAGGGGGCTTTCACCCCTCCACTTT

v_call: TRBV14
d_call: -
j_call: TRBJ2-7
clone_size: -
cdr3_aa: CASSQGRREQYF
cdr3_nt: TGTGCCAGCAGCCAAGGTCGTCGGGAGCAGTACTTC

v_call: TRBV5-1
d_call: TRBD2
j_call: TRBJ2-7
clone_size: -
cdr3_aa: CASSGGLAGREQYF
cdr3_nt: TGCGCCAGCAGCGGGGGACTAGCCGGCCGCGAGCAGTACTTC

v_call: TRBV15
d_call: -
j_call: TRBJ1-4
clone_size: -
cdr3_aa: CATSREGVEGEKLFF
cdr3_nt: TGTGCCACCAGCAGAGAGGGGGTGGAGGGGGAAAAACTGTTTTTT

v_call: TRBV5-1
d_call: -
j_call: TRBJ2-4
clone_size: -
cdr3_aa: CASSLAQKNIQYF
cdr3_nt: TGCGCCAGCAGCTTGGCTCAGAAAAACATTCAGTACTTC

v_call: TRBV28
d_call: TRBD1
j_call: TRBJ2-7
clone_size: -
cdr3_aa: CASSLQGQGLGEQYF
cdr3_nt: TGTGCCAGCAGTTTACAGGGACAGGGGCTTGGCGAGCAGTACTTC

v_call: TRBV10-3
d_call: TRBD1
j_call: TRBJ1-4
clone_size: few
cdr3_aa: CATRQGTGEKLFF
cdr3_nt: TGTGCCACCAGACAGGGGACGGGGGAAAAACTGTTTTTT

v_call: TRBV5-4
d_call: TRBD1
j_call: TRBJ2-1
clone_size: -
cdr3_aa: CASSTWTGPSYNEQFF
cdr3_nt: TGTGCCAGCAGCACCTGGACAGGGCCTTCCTACAATGAGCAGTTCTTC